Sequencing of this T cell receptor beta chain was carried out in a study of CD8 T cells in Susac syndrome (dated by TCRdb to between 2019 and 2020). Regarding the research as a whole: Whether CD8+ T cell activation and differentiation in Susac syndrome was antigen driven was tested using repertoire sequencing. What the research found in general, with its limitations: The number of individuals in the TCR sequencing and HLA analysis was recognized as being relatively small.

Ends trimmed: V by 5 bases, J by 8 bases; bases unmatched to a gene: 8. The CDR3 goes from the cysteine to the phenylalanine over 14 residues. Only CDR3 DNA remains: 42 bases, in frame from the first base. The germline V gene specifies SGHTA as CDR1 and FQGTGA as CDR2. This clonotype was recorded once. Its antigen specificity is not known. No much larger clone exists at a distance of one base, and base qualities are not known. On its own, one read is weak support. High-throughput TCR beta sequencing profiled peripheral blood CD8+ and CD4+ T cells from healthy donors, Susac syndrome patients and multiple sclerosis patients. Treatment-naive patients with stable or active relapsing-remitting disease fulfilling revised McDonald criteria were used as multiple sclerosis controls. Bulk CD8+ and CD4+ T cells were purified by magnetic negative isolation, while CD8+ TEMRA cells were enriched using FACS. Blood was collected in EDTA tubes and processed within 24 hours, with PBMCs isolated through density gradient centrifugation. PBMCs destined for TCR sequencing were cryopreserved in liquid nitrogen and later thawed in a 37 °C water bath. A purity of at least 90% was achieved for sorted or isolated CD4+, CD8+ and CD8+ TEMRA cells.

RNA was extracted with the RNeasy kit and 0.5 to 1 ug was reverse transcribed using random hexamers. The immunoSEQ multiplex PCR assay, which covers 54 Vbeta and 13 Jbeta segments, was used to amplify TCR beta CDR3 regions. PCR amplification bias was corrected by using a synthetic template baseline for primer optimization and computational correction. The paper's processing steps were these. Reads were assigned to V, D and J genes according to IMGT and analyzed in immunoSEQ Analyzer, with only productive sequences retained. Clonality was computed as one minus Shannon entropy normalized by log2 of the number of productive unique sequences. For each patient and control, public and private clones were evaluated among the 100 most prevalent clones. Clones were defined as Susac-specific if absent from the healthy and MS cohorts, from some 1,000 published viral clones and from other ImmuneACCESS disease sequences. Clones were called with MiXCR by TCRdb after fastp trimmed the public reads at Q25, and only in-frame beta chains were retained. Rows are combined by CDR3 protein, so each entry shows the most common genes and DNA. Here the V and J calls rest on TCRdb's processing, not on the authors' analysis. A total of 200,000 to 300,000 distinct CDR3 sequences appear in this sample, 93% of them only once. The ten largest clonotypes hold around 0.07% of the sample.

The receptor's source is a human donor with multiple sclerosis. The sample was CD4+ T cells from PBMCs. Here the chain combines TRBV7-3 and TRBJ2-4, with TRBD1 identical over 8 junction bases. The CDR3 loop reads CASSAQGAGDIQYF. DNA sequence: TGTGCCAGCAGCGCGCAGGGGGCTGGAGACATTCAGTACTTC.